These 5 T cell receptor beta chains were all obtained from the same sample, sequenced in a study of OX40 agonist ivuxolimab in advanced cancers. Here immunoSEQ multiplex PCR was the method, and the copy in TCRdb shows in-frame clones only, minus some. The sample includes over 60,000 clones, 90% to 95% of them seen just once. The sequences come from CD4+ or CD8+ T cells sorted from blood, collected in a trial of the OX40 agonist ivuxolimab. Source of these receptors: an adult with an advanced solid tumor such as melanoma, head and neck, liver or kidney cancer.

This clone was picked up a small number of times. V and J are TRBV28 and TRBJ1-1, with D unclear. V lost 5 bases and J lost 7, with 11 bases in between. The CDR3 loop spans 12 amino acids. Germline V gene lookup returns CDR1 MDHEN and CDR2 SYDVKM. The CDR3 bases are TGTGCCAGCAGTGGGGAGCAGAGTGAAGCTTTCTTT. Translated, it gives CASSGEQSEAFF. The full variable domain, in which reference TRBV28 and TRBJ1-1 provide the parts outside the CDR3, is DVKVTQSSRYLVKRTGEKVFLECVQDMDHENMFWYRQDPGLGLRLIYFSYDVKMKEKGDIPEGYSVSREKKERFSLILESASTNQTSMYLCASSGEQSEAFFGQGTRLTVV.

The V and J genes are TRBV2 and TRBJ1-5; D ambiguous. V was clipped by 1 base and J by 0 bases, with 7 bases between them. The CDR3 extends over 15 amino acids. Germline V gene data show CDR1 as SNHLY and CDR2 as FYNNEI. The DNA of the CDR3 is TGTGCCAGCAGTGAAGACAGTTATAGCAATCAGCCCCAGCATTTT. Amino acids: CASSEDSYSNQPQHF.

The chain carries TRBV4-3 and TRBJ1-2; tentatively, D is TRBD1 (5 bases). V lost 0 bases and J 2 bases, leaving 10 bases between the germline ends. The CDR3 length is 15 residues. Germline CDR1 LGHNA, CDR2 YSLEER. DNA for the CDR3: TGCGCCAGCAGCCAAGATACGGGGGTAAACTATGGCTACACCTTC. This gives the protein CASSQDTGVNYGYTF.

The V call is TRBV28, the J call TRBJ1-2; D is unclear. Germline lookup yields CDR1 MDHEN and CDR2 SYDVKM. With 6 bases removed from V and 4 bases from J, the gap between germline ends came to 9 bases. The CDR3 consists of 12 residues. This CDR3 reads CASSRQRYGYTF. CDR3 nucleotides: TGTGCCAGCAGCCGGCAGCGCTATGGCTACACCTTC.

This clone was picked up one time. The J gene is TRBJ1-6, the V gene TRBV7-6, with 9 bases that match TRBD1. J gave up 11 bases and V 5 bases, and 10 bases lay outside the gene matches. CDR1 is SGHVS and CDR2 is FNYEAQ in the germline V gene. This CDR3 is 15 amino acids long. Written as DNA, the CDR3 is TGTGCCAGCAGCAGACGGGACAGGGAAATGGCACCCCTCCACTTT. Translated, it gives CASSRRDREMAPLHF.